Below are 30 T cell receptor beta chains sequenced from a single sample in a study of cytomegalovirus exposure and HLA in healthy donors. The study ran its PCR with 60 Vbeta and 13 Jbeta primers. TCRdb's table, derived via immunoSEQ multiplex PCR, lists solely in-frame clones and lacks some. The sample includes 60,000 to 70,000 clones. The sample comprised PBMCs. These TCRs come from a boy aged 5-17 years in good health and CMV-seronegative.

The gene calls are TRBV30 and TRBJ2-7, with D tentatively TRBD2 (6 bases). The CDR3 contains 13 residues. Germline CDR1 and CDR2: GTSNPN and SVGIG (reference sequence). CDR3 DNA: TGTGCAGCTATAGCGGTTAGCTCCTACGAGCAGTACTTC. Its protein is CAAIAVSSYEQYF.

The rearrangement uses TRBV11-3 and TRBJ2-1, with 7 bases identical to TRBD2. Unmatched junction bases numbered 4, after V lost 1 base and J lost 7 bases. Per the germline V gene, CDR1 is SGHNT and CDR2 is YENEEA. The CDR3 is 14 amino acids. The CDR3 sequence: CASSLGLAANEQFF. The CDR3 nucleotides are TGTGCCAGCAGCTTAGGACTAGCAGCTAATGAGCAGTTCTTC.

The V gene is TRBV9, the J gene TRBJ2-1; 9 bases line up with TRBD2. V was pared by 2 bases and J by 10 bases, with 7 bases of the junction left unmatched. The CDR3 consists of 14 residues. Germline CDR1 is SGDLS and CDR2 is YYNGEE. The CDR3: CASSVSGSWGEQFF. The DNA of the CDR3 is TGTGCCAGCAGCGTTAGCGGGAGTTGGGGAGAGCAGTTCTTC.

DNA of the CDR3: TGCGCCAGCAGCTTGGGGACTAGCGGGAGTTTGAGCCAAGAGACCCAGTACTTC. Translating it yields CASSLGTSGSLSQETQYF. The V call is TRBV5-1, the J call TRBJ2-5; 13 bases agree with TRBD2. The ends lost 0 bases at V and 1 base at J; junction bases unmatched: 6. CDR1 is SGHRS and CDR2 is YFSETQ in the germline V gene. This CDR3 comprises 18 residues.

The chain combines TRBV10-2 with TRBJ1-6; 9 bases fit TRBD1. V dropped 2 bases and J dropped 9; count of bases not matched to a gene: 2. The CDR3 loop spans 14 amino acids. Per germline, CDR1 WSHSY and CDR2 SAAADI. The CDR3 region is CASSETGGGSPLHF. The CDR3 region has the DNA TGCGCCAGCAGTGAGACAGGGGGCGGTTCACCCCTCCACTTT.

The gene calls are TRBV5-1 and TRBJ1-1; 9 nucleotides line up with TRBD1. Germline trimming cut 4 bases from V and 8 bases from J; bases unmatched to any gene: 21. Germline loops: CDR1 SGHRS, CDR2 YFSETQ. This CDR3 spans 18 amino acids. The CDR3 reads CASSKFPGQGGEGTEAFF. The CDR3 DNA is TGCGCCAGCAGCAAATTTCCGGGACAGGGCGGTGAAGGGACAGAAGCTTTCTTT.

Of note for this clone: The same CDR3 can be traced to other DNA sequences in this sample. The chain uses TRBV30 and TRBJ1-5; weak D call: TRBD1 (5 bases). Trimming took 1 base from V and 0 from J, leaving 10 bases between them. Germline-derived CDR1 and CDR2 are GTSNPN and SVGIG (reference sequence). CDR3 length equals 15 residues. CDR3: CAWSGTFSSNQPQHF. The CDR3 DNA is TGTGCCTGGAGTGGGACATTCTCTAGCAATCAGCCCCAGCATTTT.

The chain joins TRBV30 to TRBJ1-4; 7 bases are a match to TRBD1. CDR3 length: 15 residues. V was pared by 0 bases and J by 4 bases, with 5 bases of the junction left unmatched. Germline V gives CDR1 GTSNPN, CDR2 SVGIG (reference sequence). The CDR3 loop is CAWSVPGGYNEKLFF. The CDR3 nucleotides read TGTGCCTGGAGTGTTCCAGGGGGTTATAATGAAAAACTGTTTTTT.

The chain is built from TRBV5-1 and TRBJ2-7; TRBD2 matches 8 bases. With V trimmed by 6 bases and J by 5 bases, 10 bases remained unmatched. This CDR3 has 14 amino acids. Per germline, CDR1 SGHRS and CDR2 YFSETQ. The CDR3 coding sequence is TGCGCCAGCACCGAGGGACTAGGAGATGACGAGCAGTACTTC. Its translation: CASTEGLGDDEQYF. Full variable domain (missing parts from reference TRBV5-1 and TRBJ2-7): KAGVTQTPRYLIKTRGQQVTLSCSPISGHRSVSWYQQTPGQGLQFLFEYFSETQRNKGNFPGRFSGRQFSNSRSEMNVSTLELGDSALYLCASTEGLGDDEQYFGPGTRLTVT.

V usage is TRBV7-2 and J usage is TRBJ2-7; 7 nucleotides line up with TRBD1. Germline assignment: CDR1 SGHTA and CDR2 FQGNSA. The junction had 2 bases not matched to a gene; V was cut back by 0 bases and J by 0 bases. The CDR3 runs to 15 residues. The CDR3 DNA reads TGTGCCAGCAGCTTAGCGGGACAGTTCTCCTACGAGCAGTACTTC. This codes for CASSLAGQFSYEQYF. The full variable domain, in which reference TRBV7-2 and TRBJ2-7 provide the parts outside the CDR3, is GAGVSQSPSNKVTEKGKDVELRCDPISGHTALYWYRQSLGQGLEFLIYFQGNSAPDKSGLPSDRFSAERTGGSVSTLTIQRTQQEDSAVYLCASSLAGQFSYEQYFGPGTRLTVT.

The V and J genes are TRBV5-4 and TRBJ1-3, with 7 positions matching TRBD1. This CDR3 is 14 amino acids long. Trimming took 3 bases from V and 4 from J; bases not matched to a gene: 4. CDR1 and CDR2 (germline): SGHNT, YYREEE (reference sequence). CDR3 loop: CASSSTGSGNTIYF. The DNA for the CDR3 is TGTGCCAGCAGCTCGACAGGGTCGGGAAACACCATATATTTT.

This rearrangement joins TRBV6-5 to TRBJ1-2; 7 positions match TRBD1. V lost 4 bases and J lost 3; bases outside the gene matches: 5. The germline gives CDR1 MNHEY, CDR2 SVGAGI. This CDR3 has 14 residues. CDR3 coding DNA: TGTGCCAGCAGTTTTTTTACAGGGGACTATGGCTACACCTTC. It translates to CASSFFTGDYGYTF.

This chain connects TRBV6-5 to TRBJ1-4; no clear D gene. Trimming left V 6 bases short and J 8 bases short, with 13 bases between. Germline V CDR1 and CDR2: MNHEY, SVGAGI. The CDR3 length is 13 residues. CDR3 protein: CASRSMNGEKLFF. In nucleotides, the CDR3 is TGTGCCAGCAGAAGTATGAACGGGGAAAAACTGTTTTTT.

The chain is built from TRBV5-1 and TRBJ1-4, with 7 bases fitting TRBD1. This CDR3 is built from 16 residues. Germline V gives CDR1 SGHRS, CDR2 YFSETQ. V was clipped by 1 base and J by 3 bases; unmatched bases: 6. CDR3 nucleotides: TGCGCCAGCAGCTTGTATCAGGGGGTAGCTAATGAAAAACTGTTTTTT. Translating it yields CASSLYQGVANEKLFF.

The J gene is TRBJ2-2, the V gene TRBV14; possible D gene TRBD2, 5 bases. Per germline, CDR1 SGHDN and CDR2 FVKESK. V lost 4 bases and J lost 6, with 9 bases in between. The CDR3 is 13 amino acids. The CDR3 DNA reads TGTGCCAGCAGCCTCGGAGGTTCCGGGGAGCTGTTTTTT. It yields the protein CASSLGGSGELFF.

The chain couples TRBV11-2 to TRBJ1-6; D is possibly TRBD1 (6 bases). CDR1 is SGHAT and CDR2 is FQNNGV in the germline V gene. V was trimmed by 7 bases and J by 6 bases, leaving 10 bases between them. There are 13 residues in the CDR3. CDR3 in DNA: TGTGCCAGCACCAGGACAGTTAATTCACCCCTCCACTTT. It translates to CASTRTVNSPLHF.

In DNA, the CDR3 is TGTGCCACCAGCAGAGGGCCTAGCGGCAATGAGCAGTTCTTC. Translation gives CATSRGPSGNEQFF. J is TRBJ2-1 and V is TRBV15; 7 positions agree with TRBD2. This CDR3 spans 14 amino acids. The V segment lost 1 base and the J segment 6 bases; nucleotides outside the gene matches: 3. Germline CDR1 reads LNHNV; CDR2 reads YYDKDF (reference sequence). The full variable domain, completed using reference TRBV15 and TRBJ2-1, is DAMVIQNPRYQVTQFGKPVTLSCSQTLNHNVMYWYQQKSSQAPKLLFHYYDKDFNNEADTPDNFQSRRPNTSFCFLDIRSPGLGDTAMYLCATSRGPSGNEQFFGPGTRLTVL.

The rearrangement links TRBV6-1 to TRBJ2-7, with 12 bases aligning to TRBD2. V trimming: 3 bases; J trimming: 5 bases; junction bases outside the gene matches: 11. CDR1 and CDR2 (germline): MNHNS, SASEGT. The CDR3 spans 17 residues. The CDR3 protein is CASSDTLAGGTLHEQYF. CDR3 nucleotides: TGTGCCAGCAGTGATACCCTAGCGGGAGGGACTCTCCACGAGCAGTACTTC.

The genes are TRBV10-3 and TRBJ1-1; D may be TRBD1 (6 bases). V lost 6 bases, J lost 0 bases, and 11 bases lay in between. CDR1 and CDR2 (germline): ENHRY, SYGVKD. The CDR3 loop spans 14 amino acids. The CDR3 nucleotides read TGTGCCATCAGCCACGGGACACTGAACACTGAAGCTTTCTTT. Amino acid sequence: CAISHGTLNTEAFF.

The chain combines TRBV7-2 with TRBJ1-1; D is undetermined. This CDR3 has 15 residues. Germline V gene data show CDR1 as SGHTA and CDR2 as FQGNSA. The V and J ends lost 5 bases and 4 bases respectively, with 17 bases between them. The CDR3 DNA sequence: TGTGCCAGCAGCCTCCCCTCAATCCCGAGCACTGAAGCTTTCTTT. It is translated as CASSLPSIPSTEAFF.

This sequence joins TRBV2 and TRBJ1-5; D uncertain. V dropped 4 bases and J dropped 6 bases, with 16 bases sitting between them. CDR3 length equals 15 residues. CDR1 is SNHLY and CDR2 is FYNNEI in the germline V gene. In DNA form, the CDR3 reads TGTGCCAGCAGTGCCACGGAGGGTCTAAGTCAGCCCCAGCATTTT. Translating gives CASSATEGLSQPQHF.

V gene TRBV6-1 combines with J gene TRBJ1-1; D is ambiguous. Per the germline V gene, CDR1 is MNHNS and CDR2 is SASEGT. Trimming left V 6 bases short and J 0 bases short, with 8 bases between. This CDR3 is 13 amino acids long. The CDR3 loop is CASRNPMNTEAFF. For the CDR3, the DNA is TGTGCCAGCAGAAATCCAATGAACACTGAAGCTTTCTTT.

The chain recombines TRBV30 with TRBJ2-2; 11 nucleotides line up with TRBD1. Germline CDR1 GTSNPN, CDR2 SVGIG (reference sequence). Trimming took 4 bases from V and 6 from J; bases not matched to a gene: 1. CDR3 length equals 13 residues. The CDR3 sequence: CAWTGQGAGELFF. CDR3 bases: TGTGCCTGGACGGGACAGGGGGCCGGGGAGCTGTTTTTT.

CDR3 bases: TGTGCCAGTAGTGGGACTAGCGGGATCTCCTACAATGAGCAGTTCTTC. As protein: CASSGTSGISYNEQFF. The chain carries TRBV19 and TRBJ2-1, with 13 bases that match TRBD2. The CDR3 covers 16 residues. CDR1 and CDR2 from the germline V gene are LNHDA and SQIVND (reference sequence). Trimming cost V 5 bases and J 0 bases; bases outside gene matches: 1.

J is TRBJ1-1 and V is TRBV6-1; 9 nucleotides agree with TRBD1. The CDR3 loop spans 16 amino acids. CDR1 is MNHNS, CDR2 SASEGT, per germline. J lost 5 bases, V lost 1 base, and 8 bases had no gene match. This CDR3 reads CASSEGWDRVKTEAFF. The CDR3 coding sequence is TGTGCCAGCAGTGAAGGATGGGACAGGGTAAAGACTGAAGCTTTCTTT.

The V gene is TRBV7-9, the J gene TRBJ2-7; 9 bases fit TRBD2. Germline CDR1 is SEHNR and CDR2 is FQNEAQ (reference sequence). V shed 1 base and J 1 base; nucleotides not matched to a gene: 8. The CDR3 sequence is 17 residues long. The CDR3 sequence: CASSLGRAGGQSYEQYF. The CDR3 nucleotides are TGTGCCAGCAGCTTAGGTAGAGCGGGAGGCCAGTCCTACGAGCAGTACTTC.

V is TRBV6-6 and J is TRBJ1-4, with D unresolved. CDR1 is MNHNY, CDR2 SVGAGI, per germline (reference sequence). This CDR3 spans 12 amino acids. Trimming pared 5 bases from V and 5 bases from J, leaving 6 bases between. The CDR3 is CASSISNEKLFF. The DNA of the CDR3 is TGTGCCAGCAGTATTTCGAATGAAAAACTGTTTTTT.

This chain links TRBV6-6 with TRBJ1-5, with a possible D match to TRBD1 (5 bases). The V end lost 6 bases, the J end lost 0 bases, and 15 bases lay between the germline ends. The germline CDR1 and CDR2 sequences are MNHNY and SVGAGI (reference sequence). The CDR3 sequence is 16 residues long. CDR3 DNA sequence: TGTGCCAGCAGCAAGGCGGGGGATTATAGCAATCAGCCCCAGCATTTT. Residues: CASSKAGDYSNQPQHF.

V and J are TRBV6-4 and TRBJ2-3; TRBD2 matches 15 bases. V lost 4 bases, J lost 2 bases, and 1 base stayed unmatched. The CDR3 totals 16 residues. The germline gives CDR1 MRHNA, CDR2 SNTAGT. The CDR3 reads CASSGTSGGATDTQYF. As DNA, the CDR3 is TGTGCCAGCAGTGGGACTAGCGGGGGGGCCACAGATACGCAGTATTTT.

The chain joins TRBV7-6 to TRBJ1-1, with 11 positions matching TRBD1. CDR1 and CDR2 from the germline V gene are SGHVS and FNYEAQ. J was trimmed by 7 bases and V by 8 bases; bases with no gene match: 9. This CDR3 region has 14 residues. CDR3 sequence: CASRLGQGAGEAFF. The CDR3 DNA reads as TGTGCCAGCCGCCTCGGACAGGGGGCAGGTGAAGCTTTCTTT. The variable domain in full, with the rest retrieved from reference TRBV7-6 and TRBJ1-1, is GAGVSQSPRYKVTKRGQDVALRCDPISGHVSLYWYRQALGQGPEFLTYFNYEAQQDKSGLPNDRFSAERPEGSISTLTIQRTEQRDSAMYRCASRLGQGAGEAFFGQGTRLTVV.